Sequencing of this T cell receptor (beta chain) was carried out in a study of CD4 T cells in relation to SARS-CoV-2 and coronaviruses. Points from the study as a whole: No donor gave both pre-pandemic and post-infection samples. Culture-expanded clones reflect memory recall rather than primary priming during culture.

Deep TCR-beta sequencing used DNA from uncultured naive and memory CD4+ T cells. Sequenced by immunoSEQ multiplex PCR; TCRdb stores in-frame clones only, minus some. The sample has roughly 68,000 clones; approximately 95% are singletons. Unexposed donor CD4+ T cells date from about 2011-2018, before the COVID-19 pandemic. Cryopreserved PBMCs were CD4-enriched, then split into naive and memory cells. About this clone itself: Its antigen is unidentified.

The CDR3 length is 14 residues. Germline CDR1 is SQVTM and CDR2 is ANQGSEA. Trimming took 7 bases from V and 0 from J, leaving 13 bases between them. Sequencing was performed on naive CD4+ T cells from PBMCs. Regarding subset: naive CD4+ T cells isolated by negative enrichment. V is TRBV29-1 and J is TRBJ2-1; D perhaps matches TRBD2 (5 bases). This sequence was found in a human donor in good health. Here the CDR3 DNA reads TGCAGCGCCCCGAACAGCGGCTCCTACAATGAGCAGTTCTTC. Protein: CSAPNSGSYNEQFF.